These 3 T cell receptor beta chains originate from one sample sequenced in a study of T-cell reconstitution after alpha-beta-depleted transplantation in children. TCRbeta library construction was performed incorporating unique molecular identifiers. TCRdb reprocessed the PCR reads via MiXCR and lists one record per CDR3 protein. Among approximately 640,000 distinct CDR3 sequences listed, around 17% were seen once. Sequencing was performed on PBMCs from the stem cell graft donor, taken from the stem cell graft. These receptor sequences come from a human donor who donated a stem cell graft to a child with acute myeloid leukemia.

This clonotype was recorded at least ten times. The chain carries TRBV9 and TRBJ2-7; D call uncertain. The length of the CDR3 is 17 residues. CDR1 SGDLS and CDR2 YYNGEE come from the germline V gene. Trimming pared 1 base from V and 6 bases from J, leaving 23 bases between. CDR3 nucleotides: TGTGCCAGCAGCGTATCGTCTCGACCACTACACCTGGGCGAGCAGTACTTC. Its translation: CASSVSSRPLHLGEQYF.

This clonotype was seen a few times. CDR3 region: CASSLSLTSNQPQHF. CDR3 sequence (DNA): TGTGCCAGCAGTTTGAGTCTCACCTCGAATCAGCCCCAGCATTTT. V gene TRBV28 combines with J gene TRBJ1-5; D uncertain. Trimming removed 3 bases from V and 4 bases from J, with 13 bases in between. There are 15 residues in the CDR3. Germline V gene data show CDR1 as MDHEN and CDR2 as SYDVKM.

The rearrangement uses TRBV29-1 and TRBJ2-7; TRBD2 matches 7 bases. The V segment lost 4 bases and the J segment 0 bases; nucleotides outside the gene matches: 12. This CDR3 has 16 amino acids. CDR1 and CDR2 from the germline V gene are SQVTM and ANQGSEA. The CDR3 DNA reads TGCAGCGTTGTAGATCCAGCGGGGATAAGCTCCTACGAGCAGTACTTC. This sequence encodes CSVVDPAGISSYEQYF.